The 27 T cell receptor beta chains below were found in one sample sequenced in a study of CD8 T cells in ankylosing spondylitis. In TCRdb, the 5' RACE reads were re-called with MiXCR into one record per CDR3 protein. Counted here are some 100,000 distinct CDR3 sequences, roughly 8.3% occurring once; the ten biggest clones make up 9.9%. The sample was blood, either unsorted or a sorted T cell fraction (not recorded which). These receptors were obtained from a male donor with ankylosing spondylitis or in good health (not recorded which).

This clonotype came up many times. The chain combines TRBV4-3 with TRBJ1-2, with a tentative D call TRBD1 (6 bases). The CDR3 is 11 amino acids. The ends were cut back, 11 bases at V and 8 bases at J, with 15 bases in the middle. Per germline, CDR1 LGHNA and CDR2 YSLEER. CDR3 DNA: TGCGCCTCCCACAAGGGGGGAGGCTACACCTTC. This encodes CASHKGGGYTF.

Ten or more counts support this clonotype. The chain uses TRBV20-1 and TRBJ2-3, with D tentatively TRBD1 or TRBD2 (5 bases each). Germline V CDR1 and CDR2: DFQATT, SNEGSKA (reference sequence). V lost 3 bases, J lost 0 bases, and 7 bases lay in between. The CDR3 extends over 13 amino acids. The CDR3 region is CSARGPSTDTQYF. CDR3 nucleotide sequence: TGCAGTGCTAGGGGACCTAGCACAGATACGCAGTATTTT.

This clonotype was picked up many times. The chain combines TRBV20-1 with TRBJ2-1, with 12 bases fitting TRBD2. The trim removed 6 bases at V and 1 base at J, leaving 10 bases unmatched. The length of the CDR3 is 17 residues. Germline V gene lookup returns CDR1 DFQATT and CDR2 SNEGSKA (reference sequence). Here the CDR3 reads CSASGTSGYPSYNEQFF. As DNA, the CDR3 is TGCAGTGCCTCCGGGACTAGCGGGTACCCATCCTACAATGAGCAGTTCTTC.

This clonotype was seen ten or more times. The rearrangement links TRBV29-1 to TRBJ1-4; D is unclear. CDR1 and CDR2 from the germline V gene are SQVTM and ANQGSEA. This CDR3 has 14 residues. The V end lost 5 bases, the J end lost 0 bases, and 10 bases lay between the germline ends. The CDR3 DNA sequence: TGCAGCGTTTTAGACACTGCAACTAATGAAAAACTGTTTTTT. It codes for CSVLDTATNEKLFF.

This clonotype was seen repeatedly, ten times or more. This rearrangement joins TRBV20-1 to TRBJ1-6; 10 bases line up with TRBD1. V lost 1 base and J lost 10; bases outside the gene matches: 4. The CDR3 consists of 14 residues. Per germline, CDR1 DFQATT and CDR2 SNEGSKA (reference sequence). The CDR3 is CSARGGTGESPLHF. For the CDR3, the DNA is TGCAGTGCTAGAGGGGGGACAGGGGAATCACCCCTCCACTTT.

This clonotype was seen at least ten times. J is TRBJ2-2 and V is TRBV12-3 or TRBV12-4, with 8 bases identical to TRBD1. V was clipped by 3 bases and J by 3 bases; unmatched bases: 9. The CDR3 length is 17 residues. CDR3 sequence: CASSFNTGTGDTGELFF. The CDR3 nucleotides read TGTGCCAGCAGTTTCAATACCGGGACAGGAGACACCGGGGAGCTGTTTTTT.

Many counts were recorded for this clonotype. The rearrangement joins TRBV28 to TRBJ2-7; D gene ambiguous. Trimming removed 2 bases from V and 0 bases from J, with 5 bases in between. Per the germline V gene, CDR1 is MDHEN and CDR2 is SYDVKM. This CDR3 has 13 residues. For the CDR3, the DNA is TGTGCCAGCAGTTTAGGGGTCTCCTACGAGCAGTACTTC. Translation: CASSLGVSYEQYF.

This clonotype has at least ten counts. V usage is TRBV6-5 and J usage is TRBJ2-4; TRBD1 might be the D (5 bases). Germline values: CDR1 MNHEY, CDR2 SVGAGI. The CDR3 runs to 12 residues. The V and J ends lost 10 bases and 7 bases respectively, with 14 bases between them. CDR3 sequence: CATRDDSNIQYF. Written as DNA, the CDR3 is TGTGCCACCAGGGATGATTCTAACATTCAGTACTTC.

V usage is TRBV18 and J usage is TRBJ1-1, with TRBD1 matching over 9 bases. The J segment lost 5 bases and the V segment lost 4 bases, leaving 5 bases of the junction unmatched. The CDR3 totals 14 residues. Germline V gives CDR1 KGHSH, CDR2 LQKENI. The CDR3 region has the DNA TGTGCCAGCTCACGGGGACAGGGAGGGACTGAAGCTTTCTTT. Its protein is CASSRGQGGTEAFF.

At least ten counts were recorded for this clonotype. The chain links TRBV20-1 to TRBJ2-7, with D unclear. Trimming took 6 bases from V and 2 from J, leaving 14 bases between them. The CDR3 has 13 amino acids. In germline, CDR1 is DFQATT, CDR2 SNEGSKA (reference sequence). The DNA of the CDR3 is TGCAGTGCCCAAATAGACCCCGCCTACGAGCAGTACTTC. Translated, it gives CSAQIDPAYEQYF.

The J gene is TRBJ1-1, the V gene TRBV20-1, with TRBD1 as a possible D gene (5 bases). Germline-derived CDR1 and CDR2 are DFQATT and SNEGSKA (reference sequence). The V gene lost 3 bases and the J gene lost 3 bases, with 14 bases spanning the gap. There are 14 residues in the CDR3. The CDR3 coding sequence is TGCAGTGCTAGGAGCCCCTGGGGGGACACTGAAGCTTTCTTT. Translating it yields CSARSPWGDTEAFF.

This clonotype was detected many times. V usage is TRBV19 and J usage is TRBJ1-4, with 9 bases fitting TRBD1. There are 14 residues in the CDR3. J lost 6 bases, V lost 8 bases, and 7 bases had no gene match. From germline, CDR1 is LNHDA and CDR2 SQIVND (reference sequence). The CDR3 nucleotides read TGTGCCAGTTCGGGACAGGGTTTTGATGAAAAACTGTTTTTT. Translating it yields CASSGQGFDEKLFF.

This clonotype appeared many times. As DNA, the CDR3 is TGTGCCAGCTCACCAGGGCGGTCCTATGGCTACACCTTC. This gives the protein CASSPGRSYGYTF. This chain joins TRBV18 and TRBJ1-2; no firm D call. This CDR3 has 13 amino acids. CDR1 and CDR2 (germline): KGHSH, LQKENI. Trimming pared 2 bases from V and 4 bases from J, leaving 8 bases between.

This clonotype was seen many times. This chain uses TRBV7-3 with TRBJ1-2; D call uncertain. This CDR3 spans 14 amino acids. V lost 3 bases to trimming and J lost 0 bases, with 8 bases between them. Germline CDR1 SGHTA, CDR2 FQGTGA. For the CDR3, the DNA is TGTGCCAGCAGCTTCGGCACAGCTAACTATGGCTACACCTTC. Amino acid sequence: CASSFGTANYGYTF.

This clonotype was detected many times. The CDR3 is CASSDEGGFEQYF. The CDR3 DNA reads as TGCGCCAGCAGTGATGAAGGAGGGTTCGAGCAGTACTTC. The chain has TRBV10-2 and TRBJ2-7, with TRBD2 as a possible D gene (6 bases). Trimming removed 3 bases at V and 6 bases at J, with 12 bases between. CDR1 is WSHSY, CDR2 SAAADI, per germline. CDR3 length: 13 residues.

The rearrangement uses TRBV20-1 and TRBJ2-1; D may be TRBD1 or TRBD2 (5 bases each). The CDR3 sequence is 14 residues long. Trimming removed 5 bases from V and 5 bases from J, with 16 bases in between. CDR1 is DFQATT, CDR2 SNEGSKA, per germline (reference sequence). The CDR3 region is CSARGRIPDNEQFF. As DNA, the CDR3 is TGCAGTGCTCGGGGCCGCATCCCAGACAATGAGCAGTTCTTC.

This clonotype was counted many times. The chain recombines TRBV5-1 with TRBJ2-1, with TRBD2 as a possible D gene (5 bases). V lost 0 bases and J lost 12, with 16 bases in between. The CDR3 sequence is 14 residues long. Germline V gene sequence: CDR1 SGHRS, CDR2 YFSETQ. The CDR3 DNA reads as TGCGCCAGCAGCTTGGGCACTAGGGCGGAGGTGCAGTTCTTC. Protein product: CASSLGTRAEVQFF.

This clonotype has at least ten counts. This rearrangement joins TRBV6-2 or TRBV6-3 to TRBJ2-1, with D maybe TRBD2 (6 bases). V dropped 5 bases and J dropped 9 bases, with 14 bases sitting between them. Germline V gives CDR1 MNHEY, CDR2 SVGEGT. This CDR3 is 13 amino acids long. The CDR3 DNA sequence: TGTGCCAGCAGTCTTTACCTGGGGGGTGAGCAGTTCTTC. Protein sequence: CASSLYLGGEQFF.

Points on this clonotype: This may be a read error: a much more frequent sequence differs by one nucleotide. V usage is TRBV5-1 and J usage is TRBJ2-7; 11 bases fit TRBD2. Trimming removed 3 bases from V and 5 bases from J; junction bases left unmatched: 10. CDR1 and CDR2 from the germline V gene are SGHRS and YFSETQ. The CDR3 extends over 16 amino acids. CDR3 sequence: CASSWQTSGISHEQYF. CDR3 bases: TGCGCCAGCAGCTGGCAGACTAGCGGGATTTCCCACGAGCAGTACTTC. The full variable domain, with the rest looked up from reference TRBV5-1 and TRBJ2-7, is KAGVTQTPRYLIKTRGQQVTLSCSPISGHRSVSWYQQTPGQGLQFLFEYFSETQRNKGNFPGRFSGRQFSNSRSEMNVSTLELGDSALYLCASSWQTSGISHEQYFGPGTRLTVT.

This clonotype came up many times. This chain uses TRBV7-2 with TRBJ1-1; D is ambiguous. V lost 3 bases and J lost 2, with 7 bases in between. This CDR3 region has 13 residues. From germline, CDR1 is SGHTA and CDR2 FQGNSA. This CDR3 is CASSFSENTEAFF. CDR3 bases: TGTGCCAGCAGCTTCTCGGAAAACACTGAAGCTTTCTTT.

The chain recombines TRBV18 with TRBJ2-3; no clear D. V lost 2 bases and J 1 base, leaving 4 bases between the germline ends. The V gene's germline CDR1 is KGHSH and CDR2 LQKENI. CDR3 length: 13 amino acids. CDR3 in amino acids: CASSPRGTDTQYF. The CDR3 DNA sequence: TGTGCCAGCTCACCAAGGGGCACAGATACGCAGTATTTT.

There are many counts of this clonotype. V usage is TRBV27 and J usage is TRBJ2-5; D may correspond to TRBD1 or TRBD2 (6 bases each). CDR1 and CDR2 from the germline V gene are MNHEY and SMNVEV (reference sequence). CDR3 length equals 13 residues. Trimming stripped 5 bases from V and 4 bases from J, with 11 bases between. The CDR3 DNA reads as TGTGCCAGCAGTGGGGGGCAGGGAGAGACCCAGTACTTC. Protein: CASSGGQGETQYF.

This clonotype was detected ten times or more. The chain's CDR3 is CSAQVRNSYEQYF. CDR3 bases: TGCAGTGCTCAAGTGCGGAACTCCTACGAGCAGTACTTC. The chain combines TRBV20-1 with TRBJ2-7; D is uncertain. V was pared by 5 bases and J by 0 bases, with 11 bases between. Germline V gene data show CDR1 as DFQATT and CDR2 as SNEGSKA (reference sequence). This CDR3 is built from 13 residues.

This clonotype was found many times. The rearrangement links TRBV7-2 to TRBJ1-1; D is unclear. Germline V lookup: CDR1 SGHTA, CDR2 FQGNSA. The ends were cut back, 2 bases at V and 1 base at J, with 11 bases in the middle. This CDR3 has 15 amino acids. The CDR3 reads CASSLFAGENTEAFF. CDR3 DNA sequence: TGTGCCAGCAGCTTATTTGCCGGGGAGAACACTGAAGCTTTCTTT. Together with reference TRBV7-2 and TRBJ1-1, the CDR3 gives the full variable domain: GAGVSQSPSNKVTEKGKDVELRCDPISGHTALYWYRQSLGQGLEFLIYFQGNSAPDKSGLPSDRFSAERTGGSVSTLTIQRTQQEDSAVYLCASSLFAGENTEAFFGQGTRLTVV.

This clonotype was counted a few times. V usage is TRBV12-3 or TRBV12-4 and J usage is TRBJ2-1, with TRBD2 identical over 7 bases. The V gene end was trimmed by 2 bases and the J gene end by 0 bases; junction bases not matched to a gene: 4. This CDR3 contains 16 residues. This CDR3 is CASSLNRGGSYNEQFF. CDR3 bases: TGTGCCAGCAGTTTAAATCGCGGGGGCTCCTACAATGAGCAGTTCTTC.

The CDR3 region is CASSTSEFTGELFF. CDR3 in DNA: TGTGCCAGTAGTACGTCCGAGTTCACCGGGGAGCTGTTTTTT. The chain joins TRBV19 to TRBJ2-2; D ambiguous. The V end was cut by 4 bases, the J end by 4 bases, with 10 bases between. Germline V CDR1 and CDR2: LNHDA, SQIVND (reference sequence). The CDR3 consists of 14 residues.

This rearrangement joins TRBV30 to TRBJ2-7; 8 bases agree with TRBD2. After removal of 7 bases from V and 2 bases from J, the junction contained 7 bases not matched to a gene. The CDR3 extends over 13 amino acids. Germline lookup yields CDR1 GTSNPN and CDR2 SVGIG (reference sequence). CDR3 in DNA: TGTGCCTCCCGGGGTAGCGGGACCTACGAGCAGTACTTC. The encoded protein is CASRGSGTYEQYF.